Sequencing of this T cell receptor (beta chain) was carried out in a study of cytomegalovirus exposure and HLA in healthy donors. Germline assignment: CDR1 SGHTA and CDR2 FQGNSA. The V and J ends lost 5 bases and 6 bases, in that order; junction bases with no gene match: 6. CDR3 length equals 14 residues. The protocol was immunoSEQ multiplex PCR, while the TCRdb copy is restricted to in-frame clones and leaves out a portion. This repertoire shows some 150,000 clones, roughly 91% found once; its top ten account for 2.5% to 3.5%. The sample taken for sequencing was PBMCs. The chain uses TRBV7-2 and TRBJ2-2; TRBD1 matches 7 bases. The origin of this receptor is a man in his late teens or twenties in good health and CMV-seronegative. CDR3 DNA: TGTGCCAGCAGCCCAGGGGGAATCCCCGGGGAGCTGTTTTTT. Protein product: CASSPGGIPGELFF.